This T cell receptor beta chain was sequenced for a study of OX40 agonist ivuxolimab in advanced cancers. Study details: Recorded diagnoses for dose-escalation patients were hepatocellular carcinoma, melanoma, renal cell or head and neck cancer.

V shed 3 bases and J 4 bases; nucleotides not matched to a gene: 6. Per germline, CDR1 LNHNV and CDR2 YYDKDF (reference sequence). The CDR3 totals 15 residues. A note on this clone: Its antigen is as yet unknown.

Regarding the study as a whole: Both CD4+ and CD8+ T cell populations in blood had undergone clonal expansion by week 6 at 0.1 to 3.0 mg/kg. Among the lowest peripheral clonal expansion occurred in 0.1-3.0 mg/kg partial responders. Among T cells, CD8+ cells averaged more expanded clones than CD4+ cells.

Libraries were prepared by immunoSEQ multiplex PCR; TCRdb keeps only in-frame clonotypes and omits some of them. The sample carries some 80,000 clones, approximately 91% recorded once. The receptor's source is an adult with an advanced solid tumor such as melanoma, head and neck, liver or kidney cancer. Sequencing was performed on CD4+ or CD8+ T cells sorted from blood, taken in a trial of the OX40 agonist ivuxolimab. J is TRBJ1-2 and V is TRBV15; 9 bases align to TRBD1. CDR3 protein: CATSSRQGVFYGYTF. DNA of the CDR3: TGTGCCACCAGCAGTCGACAGGGGGTTTTCTATGGCTACACCTTC.